Sequencing of this T cell receptor beta chain was carried out in a study of blood T cell repertoires in COVID-19. Study overall: The samples span acute and convalescent COVID-19 from the United States, Italy and Spain. Sources were T cells, B-cell-depleted T cells, or PBMCs; the material itself was cDNA or gDNA.

The repertoire was sequenced with immunoSEQ multiplex PCR; TCRdb's copy has only in-frame clones and lacks some. The sample holds around 210,000 clones, roughly nine tenths seen once. Germline CDR1 reads SGHRS; CDR2 reads YFSETQ. J gave up 1 base and V 6 bases, and 6 bases lay outside the gene matches. The CDR3 runs to 14 residues. Sequenced sample: peripheral blood. This clonotype was obtained from a woman aged 70-85 years with acute or convalescent COVID-19. V is TRBV5-1 and J is TRBJ1-1; 7 bases match TRBD1. The chain's CDR3 is CASTPGQTNTEAFF. CDR3 nucleotides: TGCGCCAGCACCCCGGGACAGACGAACACTGAAGCTTTCTTT. Complete variable domain (other parts from reference TRBV5-1 and TRBJ1-1): KAGVTQTPRYLIKTRGQQVTLSCSPISGHRSVSWYQQTPGQGLQFLFEYFSETQRNKGNFPGRFSGRQFSNSRSEMNVSTLELGDSALYLCASTPGQTNTEAFFGQGTRLTVV.